The 17 T cell receptor beta chains below all came from one sample that was sequenced in a study of blood T cell repertoires in COVID-19. The method was immunoSEQ multiplex PCR; TCRdb's version includes in-frame clones alone and lacks a portion of them. The table records 1,500 to 2,000 clones, roughly 69% of them present only once. The material sequenced was peripheral blood. These receptors were taken from a man in his 70s with active COVID-19.

The V gene is TRBV7-9, the J gene TRBJ1-6; 11 nucleotides line up with TRBD1. With V trimmed by 5 bases and J by 10 bases, 7 bases remained unmatched. Germline V gene lookup returns CDR1 SEHNR and CDR2 FQNEAQ (reference sequence). The CDR3 has 15 residues. The CDR3 spells CASSLRTGGNSPLHF. The CDR3 DNA is TGTGCCAGCAGCCTCCGGACAGGGGGCAACTCACCCCTCCACTTT. The variable domain in full, completed from reference TRBV7-9 and TRBJ1-6, reads DTGVSQNPRHKITKRGQNVTFRCDPISEHNRLYWYRQTLGQGPEFLTYFQNEAQLEKSRLLSDRFSAERPKGSFSTLEIQRTEQGDSAMYLCASSLRTGGNSPLHFGNGTRLTVT.

This clone is medium-sized (0.01 to 0.1%). V and J are TRBV9 and TRBJ2-2; TRBD2 is a possible D gene (7 bases). CDR1 and CDR2 from the germline V gene are SGDLS and YYNGEE. V shed 4 bases and J shed 5 bases, with 21 bases lying between them. The CDR3 is 17 amino acids. The CDR3 sequence: CASSPFKGGASTGELFF. In nucleotides, the CDR3 is TGTGCCAGCAGCCCCTTCAAGGGGGGGGCAAGTACCGGGGAGCTGTTTTTT.

In its sample, this clone ranks as large. The chain uses TRBV19 and TRBJ1-3, with D possibly TRBD1 on 6 matching bases. With 5 bases removed from V and 0 bases from J, the gap between germline ends came to 14 bases. Germline V gives CDR1 LNHDA, CDR2 SQIVND (reference sequence). This CDR3 is 16 amino acids long. The CDR3 sequence is CASSLQGIASGNTIYF. CDR3 bases: TGTGCCAGTAGTCTACAGGGAATCGCCTCTGGAAACACCATATATTTT.

DNA for the CDR3: TGTGCCAGCAGCTCCTCCCCAGGGAACACTGAAGCTTTCTTT. Protein product: CASSSSPGNTEAFF. This chain joins TRBV7-8 and TRBJ1-1; D is unresolved. V lost 4 bases and J 1 base, leaving 10 bases between the germline ends. The CDR3 spans 14 residues. CDR1 is SGHVS, CDR2 FQNEAQ, per germline.

The chain uses TRBV5-1 and TRBJ1-2; 10 bases fit TRBD1. CDR3 length: 18 residues. From germline, CDR1 is SGHRS and CDR2 YFSETQ. The V gene end was trimmed by 0 bases and the J gene end by 0 bases; junction bases not matched to a gene: 8. DNA for the CDR3: TGCGCCAGCAGCTTGGGGTCGGGACAGGGGATCTCTAACTATGGCTACACCTTC. It translates to CASSLGSGQGISNYGYTF. The full variable domain, in which reference TRBV5-1 and TRBJ1-2 provide the parts outside the CDR3, is KAGVTQTPRYLIKTRGQQVTLSCSPISGHRSVSWYQQTPGQGLQFLFEYFSETQRNKGNFPGRFSGRQFSNSRSEMNVSTLELGDSALYLCASSLGSGQGISNYGYTFGSGTRLTVV.

The chain has TRBV6-6 and TRBJ2-4; weak D call: TRBD1 (6 bases). The CDR3 extends over 16 amino acids. Trimming took 2 bases from V and 1 from J, leaving 12 bases between them. The germline CDR1 and CDR2 sequences are MNHNY and SVGAGI (reference sequence). The CDR3 DNA reads TGTGCCAGCAGTTACCAGGGGCGGACGGCCAAAAACATTCAGTACTTC. Translation: CASSYQGRTAKNIQYF.

This chain joins TRBV7-2 and TRBJ2-7, with TRBD1 matching over 9 bases. This CDR3 comprises 14 residues. Looked up from germline, CDR1 is SGHTA and CDR2 is FQGNSA. The V segment lost 3 bases and the J segment 3 bases; nucleotides outside the gene matches: 3. The CDR3 DNA is TGTGCCAGCAGCTTCGACAGGGGGGGCTACGAGCAGTACTTC. Its protein product is CASSFDRGGYEQYF.

This clone was found once. The V call is TRBV24-1, the J call TRBJ1-2, with 7 bases that match TRBD1. Losses at the gene ends were 4 bases for V and 8 bases for J; bases not matched to a gene: 3. The CDR3 consists of 12 residues. Germline loops: CDR1 KGHDR, CDR2 SFDVKD. As DNA, the CDR3 is TGTGCCACCAGTGAAGACAGGGACGGCTACACCTTC. Translated: CATSEDRDGYTF.

J is TRBJ2-7 and V is TRBV4-2; 8 bases are shared with TRBD2. J lost 12 bases, V lost 0 bases, and 7 bases had no gene match. The CDR3 has 13 residues. Germline V gives CDR1 LGHNA, CDR2 YNFKEQ. The CDR3: CASSQDGGREAYF. DNA for the CDR3: TGTGCCAGCAGCCAAGATGGCGGGCGGGAGGCGTACTTC.

This clone was found a few times. This chain joins TRBV3-1 (or the pseudogene TRBV3-2) and TRBJ2-7; TRBD2 aligns across 9 bases. The CDR3 has 15 residues. Unmatched junction bases numbered 5, after V lost 4 bases and J lost 1 base. In germline, CDR1 is LGHDT, CDR2 YNNKEL (reference sequence). CDR3 DNA: TGTGCCAGCAGCCTTAGCGGGGGACGTTCCTACGAGCAGTACTTC. Its translation is CASSLSGGRSYEQYF.

V and J are TRBV19 and TRBJ2-3; weak D call: TRBD2 (6 bases). Germline-derived CDR1 and CDR2 are LNHDA and SQIVND (reference sequence). This CDR3 has 15 residues. V was pared by 3 bases and J by 3 bases, with 13 bases between. This CDR3 is CASSIRRVRTDTQYF. CDR3 coding DNA: TGTGCCAGTAGTATTCGGAGGGTTAGGACAGATACGCAGTATTTT.

The chain combines TRBV19 with TRBJ1-5; D perhaps matches TRBD1 (6 bases). CDR1 and CDR2 (germline): LNHDA, SQIVND (reference sequence). V lost 7 bases and J 6 bases, leaving 13 bases between the germline ends. The CDR3 covers 13 residues. The CDR3: CASTTGSAQPQHF. DNA for the CDR3: TGTGCCAGTACTACAGGGAGTGCTCAGCCCCAGCATTTT.

The chain is built from TRBV7-9 and TRBJ2-5; 13 nucleotides line up with TRBD2. The CDR3 loop spans 15 amino acids. The V segment lost 5 bases and the J segment 4 bases; nucleotides outside the gene matches: 4. From germline, CDR1 is SEHNR and CDR2 FQNEAQ (reference sequence). The DNA of the CDR3 is TGTGCCAGCAGCCAGGGACTAGCGGGATTAGAGACCCAGTACTTC. Protein: CASSQGLAGLETQYF.

This chain joins TRBV19 and TRBJ2-3; 7 positions agree with TRBD1. Losses at the gene ends were 5 bases for V and 0 bases for J; bases not matched to a gene: 17. This CDR3 has 19 residues. Germline CDR1 is LNHDA and CDR2 is SQIVND (reference sequence). The CDR3: CASSGSHQGGHPSTDTQYF. The CDR3 nucleotides are TGTGCCAGTAGTGGGTCCCATCAAGGGGGCCACCCTAGCACAGATACGCAGTATTTT.

This chain connects TRBV9 to TRBJ2-1; 7 nucleotides line up with TRBD1. CDR1 is SGDLS and CDR2 is YYNGEE in the germline V gene. The CDR3 length is 17 residues. The J segment lost 0 bases and the V segment lost 3 bases, leaving 9 bases of the junction unmatched. The CDR3 DNA is TGTGCCAGCAGCGACGGAACAGGGGCCAGCTCCTACAATGAGCAGTTCTTC. This codes for CASSDGTGASSYNEQFF.

This clone was detected only a few times. The CDR3 DNA sequence: TGTGCCATCAGTGAGAGCAGCGTCCTGGGCTACACCTTC. Translated: CAISESSVLGYTF. This chain uses TRBV10-3 with TRBJ1-2; D remains unclear. Germline V CDR1 and CDR2: ENHRY, SYGVKD. The V end lost 2 bases, the J end lost 8 bases, and 12 bases lay between the germline ends. CDR3 length: 13 residues.

The chain carries TRBV18 and TRBJ2-2; possibly TRBD1 for D (5 bases). CDR3 length equals 17 residues. Germline CDR1 KGHSH, CDR2 LQKENI. Trimming pared 3 bases from V and 3 bases from J, leaving 17 bases between. For the CDR3, the DNA is TGTGCCAGCTCACCGGTACCAAGGGGTATTGACACCGGGGAGCTGTTTTTT. Translation gives CASSPVPRGIDTGELFF. The full variable domain, completed using reference TRBV18 and TRBJ2-2, is NAGVMQNPRHLVRRRGQEARLRCSPMKGHSHVYWYRQLPEEGLKFMVYLQKENIIDESGMPKERFSAEFPKEGPSILRIQQVVRGDSAAYFCASSPVPRGIDTGELFFGEGSRLTVL.